The T cell receptor (beta chain) described here comes from a study of T-cell memory formation after mild COVID-19. Findings of the study overall: Cross-reactive memory seemingly joined, as some responding clones were found in pre-infection memory.

CDR1 is SQVTM and CDR2 is ANQGSEA in the germline V gene. The CDR3 contains 16 residues. Germline trimming cut 0 bases from V and 6 bases from J; bases unmatched to any gene: 8. TCRdb re-called the 5' RACE reads through MiXCR, storing one row per CDR3 protein. The repertoire has 90,000 to 120,000 distinct CDR3 sequences, approximately 15% of them found once; the top ten carry approximately 43%. A note on this clonotype: Its cognate antigen is unknown.

This sequence joins TRBV29-1 and TRBJ2-2, with 9 nucleotides matching TRBD1. This TCR derives from a man aged 18-30 years who had mild COVID-19 (a few samples of this study predate the infection). Cell type and time point are not known. Material for sequencing was PBMCs or a T cell subset sorted from them (not recorded which). Written as DNA, the CDR3 is TGCAGCGTTGAAGATGCAGACAGGGGGAAATCCGGGGAGCTGTTTTTT. As protein: CSVEDADRGKSGELFF.